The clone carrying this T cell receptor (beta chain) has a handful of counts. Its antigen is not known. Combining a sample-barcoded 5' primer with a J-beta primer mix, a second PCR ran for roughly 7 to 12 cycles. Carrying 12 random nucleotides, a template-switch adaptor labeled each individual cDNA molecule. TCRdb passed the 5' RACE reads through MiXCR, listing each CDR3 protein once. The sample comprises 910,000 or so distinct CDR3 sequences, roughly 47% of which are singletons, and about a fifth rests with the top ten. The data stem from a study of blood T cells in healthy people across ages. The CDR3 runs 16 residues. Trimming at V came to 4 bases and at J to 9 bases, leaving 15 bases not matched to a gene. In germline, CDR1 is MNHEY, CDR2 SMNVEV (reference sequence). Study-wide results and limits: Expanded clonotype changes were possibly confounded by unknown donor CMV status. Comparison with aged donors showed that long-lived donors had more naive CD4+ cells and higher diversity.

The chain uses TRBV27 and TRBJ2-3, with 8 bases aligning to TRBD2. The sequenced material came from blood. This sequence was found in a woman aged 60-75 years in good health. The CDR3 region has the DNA TGTGCCAGCAGTTCCTTTCTCCGGGAGGGCCAAAGGACGCAGTATTTT. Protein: CASSSFLREGQRTQYF.